A selection of T cell receptor beta chains follows, all from one sample in a study of blood T cell repertoires in COVID-19. Profiled with immunoSEQ multiplex PCR; TCRdb holds only in-frame clones, not every one. The sample has more than 300,000 clones, 70% to 90% seen once. Sequencing input: PBMCs or T cells enriched from blood (not recorded which). The source is a woman younger than 30 who had recovered from COVID-19. Both conserved end residues are trimmed from each CDR3. D genes are given only for firm matches. Not every row has a clone size; where given, it reads once, few, many or a size class.

V: TRBV19; D: -; J: TRBJ2-7; size: -; CDR3: ASSIDSSAPGYEQY
V: TRBV6-1; D: -; J: TRBJ2-7; size: -; CDR3: ASSEQASSYEQY
V: TRBV29-1; D: TRBD1; J: TRBJ1-5; size: -; CDR3: SVPRTGGDRVSNQPQH
V: TRBV5-1; D: TRBD1; J: TRBJ2-7; size: once; CDR3: ASSLGGTGSYEQY
V: TRBV30; D: -; J: TRBJ1-5; size: -; CDR3: AWAQGSQPQH
V: TRBV2; D: TRBD2; J: TRBJ2-7; size: -; CDR3: AKSRGLAGAPVEQY
V: TRBV10-1; D: TRBD2; J: TRBJ2-7; size: -; CDR3: ASSGGLAGEQY
V: TRBV5-1; D: -; J: TRBJ1-2; size: -; CDR3: ASSTDTWGGIYGYT
V: TRBV14; D: TRBD2; J: TRBJ2-3; size: -; CDR3: ASSQLSGGNTDTQY
V: TRBV27; D: TRBD1; J: TRBJ1-6; size: few; CDR3: ASSPPSGQVNGVYNSPLH
V: TRBV18; D: -; J: TRBJ1-1; size: few; CDR3: ASSPTERVEAF
V: TRBV30; D: TRBD1; J: TRBJ1-2; size: -; CDR3: AWSLGQGTHGYT
V: TRBV4-2; D: -; J: TRBJ1-4; size: -; CDR3: AASHIQGANEKLF
V: TRBV7-9; D: TRBD1; J: TRBJ1-4; size: -; CDR3: ASSLGDRLEKLF
V: TRBV2; D: TRBD1; J: TRBJ1-1; size: -; CDR3: ASSPRDRNTEAF
V: TRBV30; D: TRBD1; J: TRBJ1-5; size: -; CDR3: AWSQDRGNQPQH
V: TRBV4-1; D: -; J: TRBJ1-1; size: once; CDR3: ASSQDMTDRNTEAF
V: TRBV11-2; D: -; J: TRBJ1-1; size: -; CDR3: ASSRFPPTGENTEAF
V: TRBV27; D: -; J: TRBJ1-2; size: -; CDR3: ASSFSGGEVNYGYT
V: TRBV28; D: TRBD1; J: TRBJ2-5; size: -; CDR3: ASSLRTGGWSQETQY
V: TRBV12-3/TRBV12-4; D: -; J: TRBJ1-2; size: few; CDR3: ASSLERFYGYT
V: TRBV5-6; D: -; J: TRBJ1-1; size: -; CDR3: ASSSRQAWNTEAF
V: TRBV28; D: TRBD1; J: TRBJ2-7; size: -; CDR3: ASRPPAGTGLNEQY
V: TRBV30; D: -; J: TRBJ1-1; size: -; CDR3: AWSVRAVNTEAF
V: TRBV29-1; D: -; J: TRBJ1-2; size: -; CDR3: SVEMANRDGYT
V: TRBV11-2; D: TRBD2; J: TRBJ2-5; size: -; CDR3: ASSLASGGVWETQY
V: TRBV6-1; D: -; J: TRBJ2-7; size: -; CDR3: ASSEQHYEQY
V: TRBV28; D: -; J: TRBJ1-1; size: medium-sized; CDR3: ASSYASPTEAF
V: TRBV28; D: TRBD2; J: TRBJ2-3; size: -; CDR3: ASSFREASTDTQY
V: TRBV5-5; D: TRBD2; J: TRBJ2-2; size: -; CDR3: ASSLTSGVNTGELF
V: TRBV19; D: TRBD1; J: TRBJ1-5; size: -; CDR3: ASSLDRVSNQPQH
V: TRBV18; D: TRBD1; J: TRBJ1-4; size: -; CDR3: ASSRQGAYGIGEKLF
V: TRBV5-1; D: TRBD1; J: TRBJ1-5; size: -; CDR3: ASSWTGGNQPQH
V: TRBV27; D: -; J: TRBJ1-4; size: -; CDR3: ASSSNRDWGWEKLF
V: TRBV19; D: TRBD2; J: TRBJ2-2; size: -; CDR3: ATNGGGFGAGELF
V: TRBV2; D: TRBD1; J: TRBJ1-5; size: once; CDR3: ASTRDSGQPQH
V: TRBV19; D: -; J: TRBJ2-2; size: -; CDR3: ASSVNYGSNTGELF
V: TRBV7-9; D: -; J: TRBJ1-2; size: -; CDR3: ASSLGREDGYT
V: TRBV21-1; D: -; J: TRBJ1-1; size: -; CDR3: ATNTGKPHTEAF
V: TRBV5-4; D: -; J: TRBJ2-7; size: -; CDR3: ASSLAPGENEQY
V: TRBV28; D: TRBD2; J: TRBJ2-1; size: -; CDR3: ASSPWTSHEQF
V: TRBV29-1; D: TRBD1; J: TRBJ2-5; size: -; CDR3: SKTGAQETQY
V: TRBV12-3/TRBV12-4; D: -; J: TRBJ2-7; size: -; CDR3: ASSLTPSEQY
V: TRBV6-4; D: -; J: TRBJ2-1; size: -; CDR3: ASSDHGASSSYNEQF
V: TRBV19; D: TRBD1; J: TRBJ1-6; size: -; CDR3: ASSPGDRGNSPLH
V: TRBV11-3; D: -; J: TRBJ2-1; size: once; CDR3: ASSREEYNEQF
V: TRBV5-5; D: TRBD1; J: TRBJ1-5; size: once; CDR3: ASSLGQGLSNQPQH
V: TRBV7-9; D: -; J: TRBJ1-2; size: -; CDR3: ASSSDPGGYT
V: TRBV5-4; D: TRBD2; J: TRBJ2-1; size: once; CDR3: ASSLGLAGGLNEQF
V: TRBV7-9; D: -; J: TRBJ1-6; size: once; CDR3: ASSFDSPLH
V: TRBV4-1; D: -; J: TRBJ1-4; size: -; CDR3: ASSQDGGWKLF
V: TRBV19; D: -; J: TRBJ2-1; size: -; CDR3: ASRPPGYSAEQF
V: TRBV28; D: -; J: TRBJ1-1; size: -; CDR3: ASNKGRAGGAF